This entry is about one T cell receptor (beta chain). Its antigen has not been determined. No base quality values were provided; no much bigger clone lies one nucleotide off. TCRbeta CDR3 regions were amplified from genomic DNA using the immunoSEQ Assay, a bias-controlled multiplex PCR. The authors processed their data as follows. The number of nucleated cells in each sample was estimated by amplification of reference gene primers within the assay. To quantify the absolute abundance of each unique TCRbeta CDR3 rearrangement, sequence reads were collapsed and filtered. For each sample, productive Simpson clonality was calculated as the square root of Simpson's diversity index over productive rearrangements. Here the immuneACCESS table is served through TCRdb, limited to in-frame sequences with V and J called. Missing clones are a known gap in these copies; in checked studies unresolved V genes cover under half, and the rest lacks a known reason. The V and J calls and clone size come from that table; D and trimming were worked out from the DNA. Recorded for this sample are about 94,000 clones; roughly 80% of them occurred a single time. About a fifth of the sample comes from the top ten.

The data derive from a study of blood T cell repertoires in COVID-19 (dated by TCRdb to 2019 to 2021). For context, the study as a whole: Collaborator samples came from the United States, Italy and Spain and covered acute and convalescent phases of COVID-19. The samples were drawn from the first 160 participants of the ongoing ImmuneRACE study and from some 1,300 subjects provided by 6 global collaborators. The material from the prospective study consisted of cDNA or gDNA derived from T cells, B-cell-depleted T cells, or PBMCs. The repertoires were made available in a free public database intended to serve as a resource for research on the immune response to SARS-CoV-2. HLA class I and class II types, where available, came from metadata supplied by the sample provider rather than from assay-based typing. Deeply sampled blood TCRbeta repertoires from subjects exposed to, actively infected with, or recovered from COVID-19 were included in the dataset. Nearly every sample came with metadata listing a de-identified subject ID, COVID-19 status, age in years and sex. General findings and caveats noted by the study authors: The amount of clinical and demographic metadata varied by source and participant and was provided uncurated.

Collaborating institutions collected whole blood in K2EDTA tubes following their own protocols. For TCRbeta analysis, collaborators shipped samples as frozen whole blood, isolated PBMCs, or DNA extracted from either of those sample types. Sequenced input: peripheral blood. The receptor comes from a woman of 80 years or more with acute or convalescent COVID-19.

The CDR3 region has the sequence CASSLAEGLSYNEQFF. At the DNA level, the sequence is TGTGCCAGCAGCTTAGCGGAGGGTCTCTCCTACAATGAGCAGTTCTTC. The chain is encoded by TRBV7-9 joined to TRBJ2-1; possibly the D gene is TRBD2, per 6 matching bases. The CDR3, from cysteine to phenylalanine, totals 16 residues. Just the 48-base CDR3 DNA is kept, in frame starting at base 1. Via the germline V gene (reference sequence), CDR1 is SEHNR and CDR2 FQNEAQ. Deletion took 0 bases off V and 0 bases off J, with a span of 9 bases between the germline ends.